This paragraph reports one TCR beta chain. The data derive from a study of glioma-infiltrating T cells after dendritic cell vaccination. Study-level background: Dendritic cell vaccine was injected intradermally three times, biweekly.

Indicated time point: after dendritic cell vaccination, including at tumor progression/relapse. Germline CDR1 reads SGHRS; CDR2 reads YFSETQ. J was trimmed by 8 bases and V by 4 bases; bases with no gene match: 5. The CDR3 runs to 12 residues. Up to 2 ug genomic DNA was used for TCRB CDR3 amplification. The repertoire was sequenced with immunoSEQ multiplex PCR; TCRdb's copy has only in-frame clones and lacks some. The repertoire holds about 100,000 clones, with 80% as singletons. Material: blood, obtained after dendritic cell vaccination. The origin of this receptor is a human donor with glioblastoma. The chain couples TRBV5-1 to TRBJ1-2, with 7 bases aligning to TRBD1. CDR3 in amino acids: CASSPTGHGYTF. The CDR3 DNA sequence: TGCGCCAGCAGCCCGACAGGGCACGGCTACACCTTC.